A single T cell receptor (beta chain) is shown here with its context. What it binds is unknown. Only CD45RO-negative cells positively selected for CCR7 counted as naive CD8 cells, so terminally differentiated effector memory CD45RA+ cells were excluded. The protocol was immunoSEQ multiplex PCR, while the TCRdb copy is restricted to in-frame clones and leaves out a portion. The table lists under 2,000,000 clones, about 95% of them singletons. This sample is part of a study of shared clonotypes between healthy human individuals. Study results and limitations: Approximately 5% of naive CD4 clonotypes were shared across a few donors.

The V end was cut by 3 bases, the J end by 0 bases, with 5 bases between. Germline loops: CDR1 MNHNS, CDR2 SASEGT. The CDR3 spans 14 residues. Input material: naive CD8+ T cells sorted from blood. The source of this sequence is a man aged 18 to 30 in good health. The chain has TRBV6-1 and TRBJ2-2; D not certain. CDR3 in DNA: TGTGCCAGCAGTGAGGAGACGAACACCGGGGAGCTGTTTTTT. Protein product: CASSEETNTGELFF.